This T cell receptor beta chain was sequenced for a study of T-cell memory formation after mild COVID-19. Study summary: Most TCR clusters belonged to a single donor.

TCRdb fed the 5' RACE reads into MiXCR, producing one record per CDR3 protein. The sample lists 200,000 to 250,000 distinct CDR3 sequences, roughly 27% occurring once. On this clonotype: Its antigen is undetermined.

Points from the study as a whole: The main location of contracting CD4+ clones was CM and EM, and that of contracting CD8+ clones was EMRA. A second wave expanding day 15 to 37 was CD4+-biased; contracting clones were balanced. Pre-infection memory held some responding clones, suggesting pre-existing cross-reactive T cells responded.

The length of the CDR3 is 12 residues. The V and J ends lost 5 bases and 7 bases respectively, with 10 bases between them. Germline V lookup: CDR1 SEHNR, CDR2 FQNEAQ (reference sequence). The source is an adult woman who had mild COVID-19 (a few samples of this study predate the infection). Cell type and time point are not known. The rearrangement links TRBV7-9 to TRBJ2-3; D tentatively fits TRBD1 or TRBD2 (5 bases each). Sequencing was done on a sample of PBMCs or a T cell subset sorted from them (not recorded which). The CDR3 is CASSEGFNTQYF. The DNA of the CDR3 is TGTGCCAGCAGCGAGGGGTTTAATACGCAGTATTTT.